A single sample gave rise to the 18 T cell receptor beta chains below, sequenced in a study of PD-L1 blockade in urothelial cancer. The repertoire was sequenced with immunoSEQ multiplex PCR; TCRdb's copy has only in-frame clones and lacks some. The data hold 100,000 to 150,000 clones, with roughly 88% observed a single time. Documented time point: peripheral blood 6 weeks after treatment start. Sample: PBMCs, taken around atezolizumab (anti-PD-L1) treatment. The source of these receptors is a man in his fifties with urothelial cancer.

This rearrangement joins TRBV27 to TRBJ2-5, with TRBD1 as a possible D gene (6 bases). The CDR3 extends over 14 amino acids. The germline V gene encodes CDR1 MNHEY and CDR2 SMNVEV (reference sequence). V was clipped by 7 bases and J by 5 bases, with 17 bases between them. This CDR3 reads CASMGAVNMETQYF. The CDR3 coding sequence is TGTGCCAGCATGGGGGCAGTAAATATGGAGACCCAGTACTTC.

V and J are TRBV11-2 and TRBJ2-7; TRBD1 might be the D (6 bases). The CDR3 is 14 amino acids. Trimming took 5 bases from V and 6 from J, leaving 17 bases between them. The germline gives CDR1 SGHAT, CDR2 FQNNGV. DNA of the CDR3: TGTGCCAGCAGCCCTACGCAGGGGCTCGGCGAGCAGTACTTC. Translated: CASSPTQGLGEQYF.

About this clone itself: One end of the junction is discordant with germline, which a read error may explain. The chain combines TRBV7-3 with TRBJ2-5; TRBD1 matches at 9 bases. CDR3 length: 14 residues. Germline V gene data show CDR1 as SGHTA and CDR2 as FQGTGA. The CDR3 bases are TGTGCCAGCAGCCTAACAGGGGGCGGCGAGACCCAGTACTTC. This codes for CASSLTGGGETQYF.

This clone was counted a few times. This chain connects TRBV4-2 to TRBJ2-7; 11 bases match TRBD1. V lost 0 bases, J lost 6 bases, and 13 bases stayed unmatched. Germline V CDR1 and CDR2: LGHNA, YNFKEQ. This CDR3 contains 18 residues. CDR3 amino acids: CASSQDVGTGGPRPEQYF. The CDR3 bases are TGTGCCAGCAGCCAAGATGTGGGGACAGGGGGACCGCGCCCCGAGCAGTACTTC.

Worth noting for this clone: A read error may account for a junction end that differs from germline. The CDR3 here is CASSYHRGGYAF. Here the CDR3 DNA reads TGTGCCAGCAGTTACCACAGGGGGGGCTACGCCTTC. The rearrangement uses TRBV6-5 and TRBJ1-2, with TRBD1 identical over 8 bases. This CDR3 spans 12 amino acids. The germline V gene encodes CDR1 MNHEY and CDR2 SVGAGI.

This chain links TRBV4-2 with TRBJ2-1; 8 positions match TRBD2. The germline V gene has CDR1 LGHNA and CDR2 YNFKEQ. With 0 bases clipped from V and 0 bases from J, the junction kept 4 bases outside the gene matches. The CDR3 covers 17 residues. CDR3 DNA: TGTGCCAGCAGCCAAGAGCCGGGGGGGGTCTCCTACAATGAGCAGTTCTTC. It translates to CASSQEPGGVSYNEQFF.

V and J are TRBV28 and TRBJ2-2, with 10 bases matching TRBD1. CDR1 and CDR2 from the germline V gene are MDHEN and SYDVKM. V dropped 4 bases and J dropped 3; count of bases not matched to a gene: 5. This CDR3 comprises 16 residues. The chain's CDR3 is CASSSPGQGYTGELFF. As DNA, the CDR3 is TGTGCCAGCAGTTCGCCGGGACAGGGGTACACCGGGGAGCTGTTTTTT.

V usage is TRBV6-1 and J usage is TRBJ2-2; perhaps TRBD1 as D (6 bases). V lost 3 bases and J lost 7, with 12 bases in between. The CDR3 sequence is 14 residues long. From germline, CDR1 is MNHNS and CDR2 SASEGT. The CDR3 is CASSEIEGDGELFF. In DNA form, the CDR3 reads TGTGCCAGCAGTGAGATTGAGGGGGACGGGGAGCTGTTTTTT.

This clone occurred once. The chain combines TRBV11-2 with TRBJ2-7; 7 nucleotides align to TRBD2. This CDR3 spans 15 amino acids. The germline V gene has CDR1 SGHAT and CDR2 FQNNGV. The trim removed 4 bases at V and 3 bases at J, leaving 9 bases unmatched. CDR3 in DNA: TGTGCCAGCAGCTCCAAGCCGGGACTAAACTACGAGCAGTACTTC. It yields the protein CASSSKPGLNYEQYF. The variable domain in full, with the rest retrieved from reference TRBV11-2 and TRBJ2-7, is EAGVAQSPRYKIIEKRQSVAFWCNPISGHATLYWYQQILGQGPKLLIQFQNNGVVDDSQLPKDRFSAERLKGVDSTLKIQPAKLEDSAVYLCASSSKPGLNYEQYFGPGTRLTVT.

This chain joins TRBV7-3 and TRBJ2-5, with 8 bases identical to TRBD1. The CDR3 is 15 residues long. The J segment lost 4 bases and the V segment lost 0 bases, leaving 4 bases of the junction unmatched. Germline V gene sequence: CDR1 SGHTA, CDR2 FQGTGA. The DNA of the CDR3 is TGTGCCAGCAGCTTAACGCCAGGGGGCACAGAGACCCAGTACTTC. This encodes CASSLTPGGTETQYF.

The V and J genes are TRBV18 and TRBJ2-7; 9 bases map to TRBD1. CDR1 is KGHSH, CDR2 LQKENI, per germline. V lost 3 bases to trimming and J lost 8 bases; unmatched junction nucleotides: 5. The CDR3 consists of 13 residues. CDR3 residues: CASSPGDRVKQYF. The CDR3 DNA is TGTGCCAGCTCACCCGGGGACAGGGTAAAGCAGTACTTC.

The V call is TRBV7-2, the J call TRBJ2-5, with 9 bases aligning to TRBD2. The trim removed 2 bases at V and 5 bases at J, leaving 12 bases unmatched. There are 17 residues in the CDR3. The germline V gene has CDR1 SGHTA and CDR2 FQGNSA. CDR3 DNA sequence: TGTGCCAGCAGCTTAAGGGCGGGGAGCGGGAGGTCGGAGACCCAGTACTTC. This codes for CASSLRAGSGRSETQYF. Complete variable domain (other parts from reference TRBV7-2 and TRBJ2-5): GAGVSQSPSNKVTEKGKDVELRCDPISGHTALYWYRQSLGQGLEFLIYFQGNSAPDKSGLPSDRFSAERTGGSVSTLTIQRTQQEDSAVYLCASSLRAGSGRSETQYFGPGTRLLVL.

The chain uses TRBV6-5 and TRBJ2-7, with TRBD2 matching 12 bases. With 5 bases clipped from V and 2 bases from J, the junction kept 4 bases outside the gene matches. The germline CDR1 and CDR2 sequences are MNHEY and SVGAGI. The length of the CDR3 is 15 residues. CDR3: CASSPRTSGAYEQYF. Written as DNA, the CDR3 is TGTGCCAGCAGTCCCAGGACTAGCGGGGCCTACGAGCAGTACTTC.

V gene TRBV5-1 combines with J gene TRBJ1-1; possibly TRBD1 for D (5 bases). V shed 2 bases and J shed 1 base, with 6 bases lying between them. The CDR3 totals 13 residues. Germline CDR1 and CDR2: SGHRS and YFSETQ. This CDR3 is CASSFTGNTEAFF. The CDR3 bases are TGCGCCAGCAGCTTTACAGGGAACACTGAAGCTTTCTTT.

The V call is TRBV7-2, the J call TRBJ2-7; 10 nucleotides line up with TRBD2. The V gene end was trimmed by 1 base and the J gene end by 7 bases; junction bases not matched to a gene: 4. Germline CDR1 SGHTA, CDR2 FQGNSA. This CDR3 is built from 14 residues. The CDR3 bases are TGTGCCAGCAGCTTAGTAAGCGGGGGGGGAGAGCAGTACTTC. It encodes CASSLVSGGGEQYF.

The chain couples TRBV6-1 to TRBJ1-4; no clear D. This CDR3 comprises 13 residues. Germline CDR1 MNHNS, CDR2 SASEGT. Trimming pared 1 base from V and 8 bases from J, leaving 8 bases between. The CDR3 DNA reads TGTGCCAGCAGTGAAGGGGCAAGGGAAAAACTGTTTTTT. Residues: CASSEGAREKLFF.

The gene calls are TRBV13 and TRBJ2-2; 9 bases agree with TRBD2. Germline CDR1 is PRHDT and CDR2 is FYEKMQ (reference sequence). After removal of 2 bases from V and 7 bases from J, the junction contained 8 bases not matched to a gene. This CDR3 is 16 amino acids long. The CDR3 spells CASSLRVAGEFGELFF. The CDR3, as DNA: TGTGCCAGCAGCTTAAGGGTAGCGGGAGAATTCGGGGAGCTGTTTTTT.

The chain uses TRBV28 and TRBJ1-6; D is ambiguous. The CDR3 loop spans 13 amino acids. Trimming shortened V by 3 bases and J by 8 bases, and 8 bases separated the two germline ends. Germline values: CDR1 MDHEN, CDR2 SYDVKM. The CDR3 DNA is TGTGCCAGCAGTTTTCGATTAGATTCACCCCTCCACTTT. Residues: CASSFRLDSPLHF. The entire variable domain, with the rest obtained from reference TRBV28 and TRBJ1-6, is as follows: DVKVTQSSRYLVKRTGEKVFLECVQDMDHENMFWYRQDPGLGLRLIYFSYDVKMKEKGDIPEGYSVSREKKERFSLILESASTNQTSMYLCASSFRLDSPLHFGNGTRLTVT.